This T cell receptor beta chain originates from a study of cytomegalovirus exposure and HLA in healthy donors. Study overall: The same platform was used for the 95 to 150 validation repertoires and the 500 to 700 first-cohort repertoires, a later analysis reported.

Assay: immunoSEQ multiplex PCR; the TCRdb copy retains only in-frame clones and omits some. The sample has about 160,000 clones, less than 90% seen once. Deletions cut 0 bases from V and 4 bases from J, with 16 bases between. From germline, CDR1 is SGDLS and CDR2 YYNGEE. This CDR3 spans 16 amino acids. The sample was PBMCs. This TCR derives from a woman in her twenties or thirties in good health and CMV-seronegative. V gene TRBV9 combines with J gene TRBJ1-2, with no clear D. The CDR3, as DNA: TGTGCCAGCAGCGTAGAGGGAGACGTTCGCGGCTATGGCTACACCTTC. It yields the protein CASSVEGDVRGYGYTF.